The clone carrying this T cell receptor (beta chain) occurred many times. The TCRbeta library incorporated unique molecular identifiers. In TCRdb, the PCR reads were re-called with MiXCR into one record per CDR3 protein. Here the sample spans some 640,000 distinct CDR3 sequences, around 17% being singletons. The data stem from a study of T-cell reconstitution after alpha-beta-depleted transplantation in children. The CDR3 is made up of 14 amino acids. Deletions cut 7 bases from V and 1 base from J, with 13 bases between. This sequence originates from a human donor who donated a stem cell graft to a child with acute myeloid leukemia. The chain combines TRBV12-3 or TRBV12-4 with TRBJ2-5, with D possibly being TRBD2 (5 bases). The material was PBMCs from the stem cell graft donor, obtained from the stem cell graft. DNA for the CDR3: TGTGCCAGCACCTCCGAGGACTTCCAAGAGACCCAGTACTTC. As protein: CASTSEDFQETQYF.